Listed below are T cell receptor beta chains from one sample, sequenced in a study of shared clonotypes between healthy human individuals. The table came from immunoSEQ multiplex PCR; TCRdb's copy has only in-frame clones and leaves some out. In the table there are a few hundred thousand clones, 96% of which are singletons. Sample: memory CD8+ T cells sorted from blood. The receptors here all came from a man aged 25-45 years in good health. The CDR3 runs from the conserved cysteine through the conserved F or W. D genes are given only for firm matches. Clone sizes are given selectively: once, few, many, or a class where the clone is expanded.

j_gene,d_gene,abundance,v_gene,CDR3aa,CDR3nt
TRBJ2-5,TRBD2,once,TRBV7-9,CASSLLAGGETQYF,TGTGCCAGCAGCTTACTAGCGGGAGGAGAGACCCAGTACTTC
TRBJ1-1,NA,NA,TRBV6-5,CASCITGRDTEAFF,TGTGCCAGCTGTATAACAGGGAGGGACACTGAAGCTTTCTTT
TRBJ2-1,TRBD2,NA,TRBV2,CASSEMRSGGQFF,TGTGCCAGCAGTGAAATGAGGTCGGGGGGGCAGTTCTTC
TRBJ1-5,NA,NA,TRBV28,CASSLRAAENQPQHF,TGTGCCAGCAGCCTCCGGGCCGCAGAGAATCAGCCCCAGCATTTT
TRBJ2-1,TRBD2,NA,TRBV5-6,CASSLVGGEGEQFF,TGTGCCAGCAGCTTGGTAGGCGGGGAGGGTGAGCAGTTCTTC
TRBJ2-2,TRBD1,NA,TRBV28,CASSRPTGEANTGELFF,TGTGCCAGCAGTCGCCCGACAGGGGAGGCGAACACCGGGGAGCTGTTTTTT
TRBJ2-7,TRBD2,NA,TRBV28,CASSLAGGEQYF,TGTGCCAGCAGTTTAGCGGGAGGCGAGCAGTACTTC
TRBJ2-1,NA,NA,TRBV4-2,CASSQGFYNEQFF,TGTGCCAGCAGCCAAGGATTCTACAATGAGCAGTTCTTC
TRBJ2-7,NA,once,TRBV6-1,CASSEVPQSYEQYF,TGTGCCAGCAGTGAAGTACCGCAGTCCTACGAGCAGTACTTC
TRBJ2-2,NA,NA,TRBV11-3,CASSSSGPNTGELFF,TGTGCCAGCAGCTCGAGTGGGCCGAACACCGGGGAGCTGTTTTTT
TRBJ2-6,NA,NA,TRBV30,CAWSRGGGANVLTF,TGTGCCTGGAGCAGGGGAGGAGGGGCCAACGTCCTGACTTTC
TRBJ2-7,NA,NA,TRBV28,CASSPGGDRDTYEQYF,TGTGCCAGCAGCCCGGGCGGGGACCGAGACACCTACGAGCAGTACTTC
TRBJ1-5,TRBD1,NA,TRBV30,CAWNYRGTAHNQPQHF,TGTGCCTGGAATTACCGGGGGACAGCACACAATCAGCCCCAGCATTTT
TRBJ2-7,TRBD1,NA,TRBV7-3,CASSFDRGPEYEQYF,TGTGCCAGCAGCTTTGACAGGGGGCCCGAATACGAGCAGTACTTC
TRBJ2-1,NA,NA,TRBV28,CASSLGGTPPYNEQFF,TGTGCCAGCAGTTTAGGTGGGACCCCACCCTACAATGAGCAGTTCTTC
TRBJ2-7,NA,NA,TRBV28,CASSFTSTAYEQYF,TGTGCCAGCAGTTTCACCAGCACAGCGTACGAGCAGTACTTC
TRBJ1-5,NA,NA,TRBV6-5,CASSYSGPPHF,TGTGCCAGCAGTTACTCTGGGCCGCCGCATTTT
TRBJ1-1,NA,NA,TRBV6-5,CASSLASLGMNTEAFF,TGTGCCAGCAGTTTGGCCAGCCTGGGCATGAACACTGAAGCTTTCTTT
TRBJ1-3,TRBD1,once,TRBV11-3,CASSGDSGNTIYF,TGTGCCAGCAGCGGGGACAGCGGAAACACCATATATTTT
TRBJ2-3,TRBD2,NA,TRBV6-1,CASSGLAGTRLADTQYF,TGTGCCAGCAGTGGTCTAGCAGGGACTAGGTTGGCAGATACGCAGTATTTT
TRBJ2-3,NA,NA,TRBV9,CASSVVSTTDTQYF,TGTGCCAGCAGCGTAGTATCTACCACAGATACGCAGTATTTT
TRBJ2-5,NA,NA,TRBV7-9,CASSLGVSGIQETQYF,TGTGCCAGCAGCTTAGGTGTTTCAGGAATCCAAGAGACCCAGTACTTC
TRBJ1-1,NA,NA,TRBV6-4,CASSANPDYEAFF,TGTGCCAGCAGTGCTAACCCTGACTATGAAGCTTTCTTT
TRBJ2-5,NA,NA,TRBV10-3,CAIKAAANQETQYF,TGTGCCATCAAGGCGGCGGCAAACCAAGAGACCCAGTACTTC
TRBJ2-3,TRBD2,NA,TRBV9,CASSVAGSGRGFTDTQYF,TGTGCCAGCAGCGTAGCTGGTAGCGGGAGAGGGTTCACAGATACGCAGTATTTT
TRBJ1-2,NA,NA,TRBV19,CASSFTGSGYTF,TGTGCCAGTAGTTTCACAGGGAGCGGCTACACCTTC
TRBJ2-3,TRBD1,once,TRBV28,CASSPDRASTDTQYF,TGTGCCAGCAGCCCCGACAGGGCTAGCACAGATACGCAGTATTTT
TRBJ1-4,NA,NA,TRBV25-1,CASSVGTTNEKLFF,TGTGCCAGCAGTGTTGGGACCACTAATGAAAAACTGTTTTTT
TRBJ1-2,NA,NA,TRBV5-5,CASSQTQNYGYTF,TGTGCCAGCAGCCAGACACAAAACTATGGCTACACCTTC
TRBJ2-1,NA,NA,TRBV5-6,CASSLAQGNNEQFF,TGTGCCAGCAGCCTAGCACAGGGAAACAATGAGCAGTTCTTC
TRBJ2-7,NA,once,TRBV11-1,CASSFWTSSYEQYF,TGTGCCAGCAGCTTCTGGACATCTTCCTACGAGCAGTACTTC
TRBJ2-1,NA,once,TRBV27,CASSSERVSGSYNEQFF,TGTGCCAGCAGTTCGGAACGGGTCTCGGGCTCCTACAATGAGCAGTTCTTC